These 13 T cell receptor beta chains were all obtained from the same sample, sequenced in a study of tumor-infiltrating lymphocytes in primary liver carcinoma. The source of the blood RNA was unsorted whole blood, and germline DNA was extracted as well. TCR beta cDNA was prepared out of roughly 0.5 ug total RNA by means of a constant-region primer. ARM-PCR, slightly modified, supplied the TCR beta libraries through three nested multiplex PCR rounds. Use of TRBV1-TRBV30 forward primers with a C-beta reverse primer characterized the first two PCR rounds, which lasted around 11 cycles each. TCRdb reprocessed the multiplex PCR reads with MiXCR, giving one entry per CDR3 protein. This sample has around 330,000 distinct CDR3 sequences, with about 62% found just once. Specimen: peripheral blood. Receptors originate from a man aged 40-55 years with primary liver carcinoma and hepatitis B virus infection.

This clonotype was recorded only once. The chain has TRBV28 and TRBJ1-1, with 10 bases that match TRBD1. V trimming: 5 bases; J trimming: 6 bases; junction bases outside the gene matches: 9. The CDR3 totals 15 residues. Germline V gene sequence: CDR1 MDHEN, CDR2 SYDVKM. The CDR3 sequence is CASSQTRTGGSEAFF. The CDR3 nucleotides are TGTGCCAGCAGTCAGACAAGGACAGGGGGTTCTGAAGCTTTCTTT.

This clonotype has only a few counts. The chain has TRBV5-6 and TRBJ2-3; D tentatively fits TRBD1 or TRBD2 (5 bases each). The length of the CDR3 is 16 residues. V was clipped by 4 bases and J by 5 bases, with 20 bases between them. Per the germline V gene, CDR1 is SGHDT and CDR2 is YYEEEE. The CDR3 loop is CASSPMARGWGDTQYF. As DNA, the CDR3 is TGTGCCAGCAGCCCTATGGCGAGGGGTTGGGGAGATACGCAGTATTTT.

This clonotype appeared a few times. The chain links TRBV6-2 or TRBV6-3 to TRBJ2-3, with 12 bases aligning to TRBD2. The CDR3 spans 15 residues. The germline gives CDR1 MNHEY, CDR2 SVGEGT. The ends lost 8 bases at V and 0 bases at J; junction bases unmatched: 3. The CDR3 is CASETSGGSTDTQYF. DNA for the CDR3: TGTGCCAGCGAAACTAGCGGGGGGAGCACAGATACGCAGTATTTT.

As regards this clonotype: This likely comes from a read error, as the CDR3 has no conserved phenylalanine or tryptophan at its end. V and J are TRBV6-1 and TRBJ1-5, with a tentative D call TRBD1 (5 bases). The V gene's germline CDR1 is MNHNS and CDR2 SASEGT. The CDR3 sequence is 15 residues long. The CDR3 DNA reads as TGTGCTAGCACTGTATGGGGAATGGGGGATCAGCCCCAGCATTGT. Translating gives CASTVWGMGDQPQHC.

With regard to this clonotype: Given a much more abundant clone one base away, this may be a read error. The rearrangement uses TRBV6-1 and TRBJ2-1; the match to TRBD1 covers 7 bases. The germline V gene encodes CDR1 MNHNS and CDR2 SASEGT. The CDR3 contains 15 residues. For the CDR3, the DNA is TGTGCCAGCATCCTCCGGGACAGCTCCTGCAATGAGCAGTTCTTC. Its translation: CASILRDSSCNEQFF.

The chain is built from TRBV4-2 and TRBJ2-3; 8 nucleotides align to TRBD1. The DNA matches TRBJ1-5 better at its end, which makes the J call doubtful. CDR1 is LGHNA and CDR2 is YNFKEQ in the germline V gene. The CDR3 runs 16 residues. The CDR3 DNA sequence: TGTGCCAGCAGCCAAGATACGGACAGGGCCACAGATACGCAGCATTTT. It translates to CASSQDTDRATDTQHF.

This chain links TRBV19 with TRBJ2-2; D gene uncertain. With 5 bases removed from V and 5 bases from J, the gap between germline ends came to 9 bases. This CDR3 has 13 amino acids. Per the germline V gene, CDR1 is LNHDA and CDR2 is SQIVND (reference sequence). The chain's CDR3 is CASSARDTGELFF. In nucleotides, the CDR3 is TGTGCCAGTAGTGCAAGGGATACCGGGGAGCTGTTTTTT.

To note about this clonotype: Being one base from a much bigger clone, this may be a read error. The chain uses TRBV29-1 and TRBJ2-2, with D possibly being TRBD1 (5 bases). Germline loops: CDR1 SQVTM, CDR2 ANQGSEA. The CDR3 has 13 residues. V lost 5 bases and J lost 3, with 10 bases in between. For the CDR3, the DNA is TGCAGCGTTCTCAGGGTGGACACCGGGGAGCTGTTTTTT. Protein: CSVLRVDTGELFF.

This clonotype was counted at least ten times. The chain uses TRBV29-1 and TRBJ2-5; D is undetermined. The germline V gene encodes CDR1 SQVTM and CDR2 ANQGSEA. There are 13 residues in the CDR3. Trimming cost V 0 bases and J 5 bases, with 10 bases left between them. The CDR3, as DNA: TGCAGCGTTGAAGATCGACGGTCGGAGACCCAGTACTTC. This sequence encodes CSVEDRRSETQYF.

Notes on this clonotype: The junction does not match germline at one end; this may be a read error. The chain recombines TRBV20-1 with TRBJ2-2; D is possibly TRBD1 or TRBD2 (5 bases each). This CDR3 has 16 residues. Germline values: CDR1 DFQATT, CDR2 SNEGSKA (reference sequence). CDR3 in DNA: TGCAGTGCTAGAGATGAGGGGCAGGCCGCGACCGTGGAGCTGTTTTTT. Protein: CSARDEGQAATVELFF.

This clonotype was picked up many times. The chain combines TRBV6-1 with TRBJ2-5, with 7 bases identical to TRBD2. This CDR3 region has 17 residues. With V trimmed by 4 bases and J by 6 bases, 17 bases remained unmatched. In germline, CDR1 is MNHNS, CDR2 SASEGT. The CDR3 DNA reads TGTGCCAGCAGTGGGATGACGGGAGGAGGATTCCAGAAGACCCAGTACTTC. It yields the protein CASSGMTGGGFQKTQYF.

By sample share, this clonotype is medium-sized. The chain joins TRBV11-1 to TRBJ2-4; D gene uncertain. Trimming took 5 bases from V and 8 from J, leaving 16 bases between them. This CDR3 is 14 amino acids long. Per germline, CDR1 SGHAT and CDR2 FQDESV (reference sequence). The CDR3 coding sequence is TGTGCCAGCAGCCGACTGGGCGGTGGGGACATTCAGTACTTC. Protein sequence: CASSRLGGGDIQYF.

Concerning this clonotype: The junction does not match germline at one end; this may be a read error. V usage is TRBV29-1 and J usage is TRBJ1-5, with D perhaps matching TRBD1 (5 bases). Germline V gives CDR1 SQVTM, CDR2 ANQGSEA. The CDR3 loop spans 14 amino acids. The CDR3 is CRVTEGQTGQSQHF. The CDR3 bases are TGCAGGGTCACCGAAGGACAAACCGGTCAGTCCCAGCATTTT.